This is a list of T cell receptor beta chains from one sample in a study of identical twins. From the 5' RACE reads, TCRdb called clonotypes with MiXCR, one entry per CDR3 protein. The table includes around 670,000 distinct CDR3 sequences, over 5% detected once. Sequenced sample: naive T cells sorted from blood. All receptors come from a man aged 18 to 35 in good health. Both conserved end residues are part of each CDR3. Each record gives: clone size, V gene, J gene, CDR3 protein. Where a row states a size, it is once, few, many or the class of an expanded clone; other rows omit it.

>-|TRBV5-5|TRBJ1-4
CASSKKRGQANEKLFF
>few|TRBV6-2/TRBV6-3|TRBJ2-5
CASRTGQLNSETQYF
>many|TRBV5-1|TRBJ2-3
CASSPAHPIDTQYF
>many|TRBV29-1|TRBJ2-2
CSVSHYGGQGNTGELFF
>-|TRBV4-1|TRBJ1-2
CASSQGSTGFRGGYTF
>few|TRBV24-1|TRBJ2-1
CATSDLPDGNEQFF
>few|TRBV3-1|TRBJ2-5
CASSQGRTSKQETQYF
>-|TRBV9|TRBJ2-1
CASSDNRIAQFF
>many|TRBV7-9|TRBJ2-3
CASSFWEASTDTQYF
>many|TRBV12-3/TRBV12-4|TRBJ2-5
CASRPLARAETQYF
>many|TRBV12-3/TRBV12-4|TRBJ1-3
CASSFFRRRSGNTIYF
>-|TRBV7-9|TRBJ1-4
CASSLGQPSTNEKLFF
>few|TRBV20-1|TRBJ1-1
CSATTVYTEAFF
>once|TRBV30|TRBJ2-5
CAWSVDRGQETQYF
>-|TRBV2|TRBJ2-1
CASSIVIYNEQFF
>many|TRBV20-1|TRBJ2-7
CSARDISRNSYEQYF
>many|TRBV5-1|TRBJ1-1
CASSSQGDTEAFF
>many|TRBV29-1|TRBJ2-3
CSVEGGPGTDTQYF
>many|TRBV24-1|TRBJ1-2
CATEGVYGYTF
>-|TRBV9|TRBJ2-2
CASSPSGVPAGELFF
>few|TRBV5-1|TRBJ1-2
CASSWGTGGDGYTF
>many|TRBV12-3/TRBV12-4|TRBJ1-2
CASRGQGDGYTF
>-|TRBV9|TRBJ1-1
CASAPGTGWTEAFF
>-|TRBV7-6|TRBJ2-2
CASSLGQGPSELFF
>-|TRBV27|TRBJ2-1
CASSLGLEGTRGDEQFF
>many|TRBV21-1|TRBJ2-5
CASSLPTGAFQETQYF
>many|TRBV12-3/TRBV12-4|TRBJ2-7
CASSPPGLLYF
>-|TRBV12-3/TRBV12-4|TRBJ2-5
CASSLRGTRETQYF
>many|TRBV29-1|TRBJ2-1
CSACSGSSYNEQFF
>few|TRBV3-1|TRBJ2-1
CASSPGLAGHFNEQFF
>once|TRBV7-6|TRBJ2-1
CASSPAVGAPPLDNEQFF
>many|TRBV20-1|TRBJ2-7
CSAREKGGPTYEQYF
>many|TRBV29-1|TRBJ2-1
CSAVTGGQFF
>many|TRBV12-3/TRBV12-4|TRBJ2-1
CASSLYGRENEQFF
>few|TRBV30|TRBJ1-2
CAWNLGGVNYGYTF
>many|TRBV5-5|TRBJ1-1
CASSLERNTEAFF
>many|TRBV6-5|TRBJ2-2
CASSYRDLSPGELFF
>many|TRBV12-3/TRBV12-4|TRBJ2-2
CASSFKAGNTGELFF
>few|TRBV30|TRBJ2-3
CAWSNGLSTDTQYF
>-|TRBV6-2/TRBV6-3|TRBJ2-7
CASSYLGRGPEKQYF
>many|TRBV20-1|TRBJ2-3
CSAHSGRLADTQYF
>many|TRBV20-1|TRBJ2-7
CSDQPRGPSYEQYF
>-|TRBV15|TRBJ2-5
CATSRDDRPETQYF
>-|TRBV7-6|TRBJ1-2
CASSQGTAAYGYTF
>many|TRBV20-1|TRBJ2-7
CSATGSFSYEQYF
>-|TRBV20-1|TRBJ2-3
CSARDPLSGRKGDTQYF
>-|TRBV5-1|TRBJ2-7
CASSPQRAGGSYEQYF
>few|TRBV12-3/TRBV12-4|TRBJ1-2
CASRLDQGADGYTF
>many|TRBV28|TRBJ1-4
CASARGNEKLFF
>many|TRBV20-1|TRBJ2-4
CSAPGQFLAKNIQYF
>many|TRBV10-3|TRBJ1-4
CAISQDRGDEKLFF
>few|TRBV12-3/TRBV12-4|TRBJ2-5
CASSLGGGLQETQYF
>many|TRBV5-1|TRBJ2-1
CASSWGSEQFF